One and the same sample provided the 3 T cell receptor beta chains below, sequenced in a study of blood T cell repertoires in COVID-19. Only in-frame clones appear in the TCRdb table, and some are missing; sequencing was by immunoSEQ multiplex PCR. The sample lists roughly 240,000 clones, about 91% occurring once. Material: PBMCs or T cells enriched from blood (not recorded which). These receptor sequences come from a woman under 40 with acute COVID-19.

The genes are TRBV29-1 and TRBJ1-1; a possible D gene is TRBD1 (6 bases). The CDR3 contains 14 residues. The germline CDR1 and CDR2 sequences are SQVTM and ANQGSEA. V dropped 2 bases and J dropped 7 bases, with 17 bases sitting between them. The CDR3 loop reads CSVERGGGGNEAFF. The CDR3 DNA reads TGCAGCGTTGAAAGGGGGGGCGGTGGTAATGAAGCTTTCTTT.

Only one count was recorded for this clone. The CDR3 region is CASSLGTSGGNTQYF. CDR3 nucleotides: TGTGCCAGCAGCTTAGGTACTAGCGGGGGAAATACGCAGTATTTT. This chain uses TRBV11-2 with TRBJ2-3; 11 nucleotides agree with TRBD2. The CDR3 totals 15 residues. Germline CDR1 is SGHAT and CDR2 is FQNNGV. V trimming: 1 base; J trimming: 7 bases; junction bases outside the gene matches: 4.

J is TRBJ2-1 and V is TRBV7-2; tentative D call: TRBD1 (7 bases). This CDR3 spans 13 amino acids. V dropped 5 bases and J dropped 5 bases, with 10 bases sitting between them. Germline CDR1 reads SGHTA; CDR2 reads FQGNSA. The CDR3 DNA follows: TGTGCCAGCAGCGCGGGACAGAACAATGAGCAGTTCTTC. Its translation is CASSAGQNNEQFF.